This TCR beta chain was documented in a study of cytomegalovirus exposure and HLA in healthy donors. Study-wide context: A prior analysis found some 110 million unique TCR beta sequences from 170 million or so T cells.

V lost 4 bases to trimming and J lost 3 bases, with 9 bases between them. Germline V gene sequence: CDR1 GTSNPN, CDR2 SVGIG (reference sequence). There are 12 residues in the CDR3. PCR used 60 Vbeta primers and 13 Jbeta primers. Sequenced by immunoSEQ multiplex PCR; TCRdb stores in-frame clones only, minus some. This sample has roughly 56,000 clones, with approximately 72% found just once. Regarding this clone: As yet, its antigen is unknown. The conserved phenylalanine or tryptophan normally closing the CDR3 is absent here, so this likely arose from a read error.

Study findings and constraints: Later on, an analysis tied around 17,000 TCR beta sequences to HLA alleles at 0.05 false discovery rate. From TCR beta sequences, most subjects' HLA-A and HLA-B alleles were reportedly predicted accurately.

The V and J genes are TRBV30 and TRBJ1-1, with TRBD1 as a possible D gene (6 bases). The sequenced sample was PBMCs. This receptor was obtained from a man aged 50 to 59 in good health and CMV-seropositive. The CDR3 sequence is CAWTPGDTEAFL. CDR3 nucleotides: TGTGCCTGGACACCAGGGGACACTGAAGCTTTCTTG.